This T cell receptor (beta chain) is drawn from a study of shared clonotypes between healthy human individuals. Clones were read by immunoSEQ multiplex PCR, and TCRdb kept only the in-frame ones, dropping some. The repertoire holds some 1 million clones, with approximately 72% as singletons. This clone was recorded only once. Partitioning of CD4+ cells yielded a CD45RA+ naive subset and a CD45RA-negative memory subset. CDR3 size: 14 residues. The V segment lost 7 bases and the J segment 4 bases; nucleotides outside the gene matches: 7. Germline V gene sequence: CDR1 SQVTM, CDR2 ANQGSEA. The chain joins TRBV29-1 to TRBJ2-3; the match to TRBD2 covers 11 bases. Sequenced input: memory CD4+ T cells sorted from blood. Subset: CD45RA-negative fraction. The source of this sequence is a man aged 18 to 30 in good health. This CDR3 is CSAVAGGPADTQYF. CDR3 DNA sequence: TGCAGCGCCGTAGCGGGGGGGCCGGCAGATACGCAGTATTTT.